The 17 T cell receptor beta chains presented below share a single source sample, sequenced in a study of T-cell reconstitution after alpha-beta-depleted transplantation in children. The library targeted TCRbeta and was prepared with unique molecular identifiers. MiXCR, run by TCRdb on the PCR reads, gives a single entry per CDR3 protein. The table lists 500,000 to 750,000 distinct CDR3 sequences, more than 20% of them singletons. This specimen consisted of PBMCs, obtained before TCRalphabeta/CD19-depleted stem cell transplant. These TCRs come from a boy in the first two years of life with Wiskott-Aldrich syndrome, due to receive a stem cell transplant.

This clonotype occurred a few times. J is TRBJ1-2 and V is TRBV5-5; 8 positions agree with TRBD1. Germline trimming cut 3 bases from V and 2 bases from J; bases unmatched to any gene: 3. The germline gives CDR1 SGHKS, CDR2 YYEKEE (reference sequence). The CDR3 consists of 14 residues. The CDR3 here is CASSSRDRNYGYTF. The CDR3 DNA reads as TGTGCCAGCAGCTCTAGGGACAGGAACTATGGCTACACCTTC.

This clonotype came up a few times. The chain couples TRBV5-1 to TRBJ2-1; D may be TRBD2 (6 bases). The CDR3 has 14 amino acids. Germline CDR1 SGHRS, CDR2 YFSETQ. V dropped 0 bases and J dropped 5 bases, with 9 bases sitting between them. The CDR3 reads CASSLGLVNNEQFF. The CDR3, as DNA: TGCGCCAGCAGCTTGGGACTAGTAAACAATGAGCAGTTCTTC.

The chain combines TRBV29-1 with TRBJ2-1, with D possibly TRBD1 on 6 matching bases. Germline loops: CDR1 SQVTM, CDR2 ANQGSEA. This CDR3 is 11 amino acids long. Trimming shortened V by 7 bases and J by 8 bases, and 12 bases separated the two germline ends. The CDR3: CSAFRGDEQFF. The DNA for the CDR3 is TGCAGCGCCTTCAGGGGCGATGAGCAGTTCTTC.

This sequence joins TRBV5-1 and TRBJ2-1, with 10 bases matching TRBD2. CDR1 and CDR2 from the germline V gene are SGHRS and YFSETQ. The ends lost 0 bases at V and 9 bases at J; junction bases unmatched: 3. The CDR3 loop spans 14 amino acids. The CDR3 DNA follows: TGCGCCAGCAGCTTGGGTGGGACTAGCGCTGAGCAGTTCTTC. It is translated as CASSLGGTSAEQFF.

The sample holds a few counts of this clonotype. CDR3 nucleotide sequence: TGCAGCGTTCGGACAGGGATTGGCAATCAGCCCCAGCATTTT. Protein sequence: CSVRTGIGNQPQHF. The V call is TRBV29-1, the J call TRBJ1-5, with 8 bases that match TRBD1. The length of the CDR3 is 14 residues. V dropped 5 bases and J dropped 2; count of bases not matched to a gene: 5. Germline values: CDR1 SQVTM, CDR2 ANQGSEA.

This clonotype has more than one count but fewer than ten. The J gene is TRBJ1-1, the V gene TRBV6-6; D not resolved. CDR1 is MNHNY, CDR2 SVGAGI, per germline (reference sequence). The CDR3 totals 12 residues. Trimming removed 5 bases from V and 6 bases from J, with 10 bases in between. CDR3 region: CASSPEGAEAFF. The CDR3 coding sequence is TGTGCCAGCAGTCCGGAGGGTGCTGAAGCTTTCTTT.

This clonotype was found a few times. The J gene is TRBJ2-1, the V gene TRBV4-1; D is uncertain. The ends were cut back, 0 bases at V and 8 bases at J, with 23 bases in the middle. This CDR3 spans 18 amino acids. Germline V gene sequence: CDR1 MGHRA, CDR2 YSYEKL. In DNA form, the CDR3 reads TGCGCCAGCAGCCAAGACCCATTAGGCGTAGGGTTGATTGATGAGCAGTTCTTC. Protein product: CASSQDPLGVGLIDEQFF.

This clonotype was counted a few times. This sequence joins TRBV7-9 and TRBJ2-1, with TRBD2 matching 7 bases. The J segment lost 5 bases and the V segment lost 4 bases, leaving 8 bases of the junction unmatched. In germline, CDR1 is SEHNR, CDR2 FQNEAQ (reference sequence). The CDR3 has 15 residues. The CDR3 coding sequence is TGTGCCAGCAGCTCTCTAGCGGTCCTTCACAATGAGCAGTTCTTC. This codes for CASSSLAVLHNEQFF.

The sample holds a few counts of this clonotype. The gene calls are TRBV18 and TRBJ1-4; TRBD1 aligns across 8 bases. The CDR3 covers 16 residues. V shed 4 bases, J shed 0 bases, and the junction held 4 bases outside the gene matches. Germline V gene data show CDR1 as KGHSH and CDR2 as LQKENI. The CDR3 nucleotides read TGTGCCAGCTCACTGCCAGGGGGCACAACTAATGAAAAACTGTTTTTT. Amino acids: CASSLPGGTTNEKLFF.

This clonotype was observed a few times. J is TRBJ2-7 and V is TRBV5-5, with 8 bases that match TRBD2. V lost 2 bases to trimming and J lost 6 bases; unmatched junction nucleotides: 16. Germline V gene lookup returns CDR1 SGHKS and CDR2 YYEKEE (reference sequence). The CDR3 is made up of 17 amino acids. For the CDR3, the DNA is TGTGCCAGCAGCTTTAGGACCGGGACTAGTCTGAGTTTCGAGCAGTACTTC. It specifies CASSFRTGTSLSFEQYF. The full variable domain, with the rest looked up from reference TRBV5-5 and TRBJ2-7, is DAGVTQSPTHLIKTRGQQVTLRCSPISGHKSVSWYQQVLGQGPQFIFQYYEKEERGRGNFPDRFSARQFPNYSSELNVNALLLGDSALYLCASSFRTGTSLSFEQYFGPGTRLTVT.

This clonotype was seen a few times. The gene calls are TRBV5-1 and TRBJ2-3; possible D gene TRBD1, 5 bases. V gave up 1 base and J gave up 1 base, with 10 bases separating them. The CDR3 spans 15 residues. CDR1 and CDR2 from the germline V gene are SGHRS and YFSETQ. CDR3 in DNA: TGCGCCAGCAGCTTGATCTCCAGGGGCACAGATACGCAGTATTTT. Translation: CASSLISRGTDTQYF.

This clonotype was observed a handful of times. CDR3 bases: TGCAGTGCTAGGCCGCCTAGCGGGATACTCTACGAGCAGTACTTC. Amino acids: CSARPPSGILYEQYF. The V call is TRBV20-1, the J call TRBJ2-7; TRBD2 matches 9 bases. Germline V gene data show CDR1 as DFQATT and CDR2 as SNEGSKA (reference sequence). This CDR3 is built from 15 residues. The J segment lost 3 bases and the V segment lost 3 bases, leaving 9 bases of the junction unmatched.

This clonotype was counted only a few times. The rearrangement links TRBV4-1 to TRBJ2-7, with D perhaps matching TRBD1 (6 bases). The CDR3 has 14 residues. V was pared by 6 bases and J by 0 bases, with 12 bases between. Germline V CDR1 and CDR2: MGHRA, YSYEKL. CDR3 DNA sequence: TGCGCCAGCAGTTGGTGGGACAACTCCTACGAGCAGTACTTC. Translation gives CASSWWDNSYEQYF.

The chain links TRBV12-3 or TRBV12-4 to TRBJ2-5; 10 bases match TRBD2. Trimming took 6 bases from V and 2 from J; bases not matched to a gene: 9. The CDR3 runs to 16 residues. The CDR3 is CASRARGLADQETQYF. The CDR3, as DNA: TGTGCCAGCAGGGCTAGAGGACTAGCGGATCAAGAGACCCAGTACTTC.

This clonotype has a handful of counts. The rearrangement joins TRBV7-2 to TRBJ2-1; D might be TRBD2 (6 bases). Trimming removed 5 bases at V and 4 bases at J, with 15 bases between. This CDR3 has 15 amino acids. The germline V gene encodes CDR1 SGHTA and CDR2 FQGNSA. Here the CDR3 DNA reads TGTGCCAGCAGCCCGGGACTCCTACGGTACAATGAGCAGTTCTTC. It encodes CASSPGLLRYNEQFF.

This clonotype was counted at least ten times. The chain uses TRBV6-5 and TRBJ2-5, with TRBD1 identical over 9 bases. After removal of 2 bases from V and 7 bases from J, the junction contained 8 bases not matched to a gene. This CDR3 spans 15 amino acids. Germline V gene sequence: CDR1 MNHEY, CDR2 SVGAGI. This CDR3 reads CASSYTWDREGTQYF. CDR3 coding DNA: TGTGCCAGCAGTTACACGTGGGACAGGGAAGGGACCCAGTACTTC.

The chain joins TRBV29-1 to TRBJ1-2, with unresolved D. The CDR3 sequence is 13 residues long. V lost 7 bases and J lost 8, with 20 bases in between. CDR1 is SQVTM, CDR2 ANQGSEA, per germline. DNA for the CDR3: TGCAGCGCTATCCGGGCAGGATTGGGGGGCTACACCTTC. Its translation: CSAIRAGLGGYTF.